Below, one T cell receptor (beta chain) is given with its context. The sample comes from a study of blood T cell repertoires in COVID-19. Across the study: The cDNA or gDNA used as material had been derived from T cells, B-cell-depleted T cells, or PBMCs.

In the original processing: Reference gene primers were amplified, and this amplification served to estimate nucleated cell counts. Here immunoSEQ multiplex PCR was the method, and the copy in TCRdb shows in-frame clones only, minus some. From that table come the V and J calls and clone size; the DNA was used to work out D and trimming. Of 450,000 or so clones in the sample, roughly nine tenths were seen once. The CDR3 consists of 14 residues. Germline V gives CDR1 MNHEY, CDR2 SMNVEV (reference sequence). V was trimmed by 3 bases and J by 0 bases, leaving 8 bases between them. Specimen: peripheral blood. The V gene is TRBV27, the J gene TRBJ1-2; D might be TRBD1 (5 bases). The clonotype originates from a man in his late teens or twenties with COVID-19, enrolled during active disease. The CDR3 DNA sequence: TGTGCCAGCAGTTTTGACAGAACTAACTATGGCTACACCTTC. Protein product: CASSFDRTNYGYTF.